This TCR beta chain came from a study of cytomegalovirus exposure and HLA in healthy donors. Across the study: Genotyping showed approximately 81% of hundreds of donors falling in the Caucasian-associated ancestry cluster. Findings and caveats of the study: Usually a TCR sequence was rare, but some public TCRs were found in many donors. Some highly shared sequence variants likely arose as a pipeline artifact. Using the classifier, cytomegalovirus status was reportedly diagnosed with high specificity and sensitivity.

This CDR3 contains 11 residues. Trimming took 5 bases from V and 8 from J, leaving 9 bases between them. Germline V gene lookup returns CDR1 SEHNR and CDR2 FQNEAQ (reference sequence). Turning to this clone: What it binds is not known. The sample holds other DNA sequences that translate to the same CDR3.

PCR primers comprised 60 Vbeta and 13 Jbeta primers. Assay: immunoSEQ multiplex PCR; the TCRdb copy retains only in-frame clones and omits some. The data hold roughly 120,000 clones, with approximately 86% observed a single time. This sequence originates from a man in his forties in good health and CMV-seronegative. The source material was PBMCs. The J gene is TRBJ1-2, the V gene TRBV7-9; no clear D gene. CDR3 sequence: CASSLGGGYTF. CDR3 nucleotide sequence: TGTGCCAGCAGCCTGGGAGGAGGCTACACCTTC.